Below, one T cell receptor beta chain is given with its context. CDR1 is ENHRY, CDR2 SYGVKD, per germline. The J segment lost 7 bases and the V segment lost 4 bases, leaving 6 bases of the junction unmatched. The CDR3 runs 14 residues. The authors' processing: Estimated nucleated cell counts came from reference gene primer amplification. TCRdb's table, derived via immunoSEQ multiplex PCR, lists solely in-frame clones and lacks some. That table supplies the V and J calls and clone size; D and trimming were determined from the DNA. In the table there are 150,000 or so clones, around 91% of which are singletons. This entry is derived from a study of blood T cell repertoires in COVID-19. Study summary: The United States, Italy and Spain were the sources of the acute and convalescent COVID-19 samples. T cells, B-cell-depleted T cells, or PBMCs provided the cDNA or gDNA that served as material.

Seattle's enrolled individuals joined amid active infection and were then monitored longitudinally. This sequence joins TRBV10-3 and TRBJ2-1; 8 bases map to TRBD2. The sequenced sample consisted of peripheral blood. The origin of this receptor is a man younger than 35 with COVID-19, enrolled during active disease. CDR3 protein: CAISVAGGGNEQFF. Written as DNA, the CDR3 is TGTGCCATCAGTGTGGCGGGAGGCGGTAATGAGCAGTTCTTC.